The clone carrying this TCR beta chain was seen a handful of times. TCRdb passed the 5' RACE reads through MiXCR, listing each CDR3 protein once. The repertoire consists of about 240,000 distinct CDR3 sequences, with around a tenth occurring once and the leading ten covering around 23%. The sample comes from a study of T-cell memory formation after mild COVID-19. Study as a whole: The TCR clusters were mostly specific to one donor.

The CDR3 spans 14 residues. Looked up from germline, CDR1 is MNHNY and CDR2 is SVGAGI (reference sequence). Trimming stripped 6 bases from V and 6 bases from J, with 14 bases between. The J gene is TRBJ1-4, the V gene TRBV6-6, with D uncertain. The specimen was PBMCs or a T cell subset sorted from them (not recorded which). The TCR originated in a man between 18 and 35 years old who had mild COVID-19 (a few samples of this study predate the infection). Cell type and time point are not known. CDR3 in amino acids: CASRPLLRDEKLFF. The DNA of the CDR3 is TGTGCCAGCAGACCACTCCTACGGGATGAAAAACTGTTTTTT.